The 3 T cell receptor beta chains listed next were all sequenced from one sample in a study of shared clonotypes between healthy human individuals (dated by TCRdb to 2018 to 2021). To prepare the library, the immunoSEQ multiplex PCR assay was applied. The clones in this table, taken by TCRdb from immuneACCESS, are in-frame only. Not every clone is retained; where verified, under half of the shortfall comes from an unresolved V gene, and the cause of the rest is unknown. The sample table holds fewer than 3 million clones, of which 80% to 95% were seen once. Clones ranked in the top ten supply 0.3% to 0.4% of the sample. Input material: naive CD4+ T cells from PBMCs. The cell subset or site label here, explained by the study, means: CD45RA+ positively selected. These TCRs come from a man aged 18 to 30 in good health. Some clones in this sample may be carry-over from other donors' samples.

The CDR3 protein is CASSVLAGEFSEQYF. The CDR3, as DNA: TGTGCCAGCAGCGTACTAGCGGGAGAGTTCTCCGAGCAGTACTTC. The chain couples TRBV7-6 to TRBJ2-7; 11 bases match TRBD2. V was clipped by 5 bases and J by 6 bases; unmatched bases: 9. Germline V lookup: CDR1 SGHVS, CDR2 FNYEAQ. There are 15 residues in the CDR3.

The CDR3 nucleotides read TGCAGTGCTACAGAGAACACTGAAGCTTTCTTT. Amino acid sequence: CSATENTEAFF. V gene TRBV20-1 combines with J gene TRBJ1-1; D unclear. There are 11 residues in the CDR3. V was clipped by 4 bases and J by 1 base, with 4 bases between them. Germline V CDR1 and CDR2: DFQATT, SNEGSKA (reference sequence).

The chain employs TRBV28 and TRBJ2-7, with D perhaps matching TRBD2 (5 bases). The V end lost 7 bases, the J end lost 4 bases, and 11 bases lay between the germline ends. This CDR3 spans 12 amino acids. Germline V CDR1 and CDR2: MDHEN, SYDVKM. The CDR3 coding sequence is TGTGCCAGCACTACCCCGGGGTACGAGCAGTACTTC. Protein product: CASTTPGYEQYF.